The present T cell receptor beta chain was sequenced within a study of T cell repertoires in cytomegalovirus infection. At the level of the study: The public TCR beta signatures pointed to both CMV infection and matching HLA type.

One entry per CDR3 protein, called by TCRdb with MiXCR from the reads. The sample shows under 850,000 distinct CDR3 sequences, roughly 36% of them seen only once. The CDR3 contains 13 residues. The germline V gene encodes CDR1 SGHRS and CDR2 YFSETQ. V was clipped by 7 bases and J by 7 bases; unmatched bases: 7. Findings and limits, study-wide: Predominance within the ex vivo response was attributable to HLA-C-restricted CMV-specific TCR beta clonotypes.

Of note for this clonotype: Its antigen is currently unknown.

The sequenced sample was PBMCs. The sequence came from a human donor in good health (CMV status not recorded). Some clones in this sample may be carry-over from other donors' samples. The chain combines TRBV5-1 with TRBJ2-1; 8 bases map to TRBD1. CDR3 in amino acids: CASGHTGGNEQFF. The CDR3 coding sequence is TGCGCCAGCGGCCACACAGGGGGGAATGAGCAGTTCTTC.